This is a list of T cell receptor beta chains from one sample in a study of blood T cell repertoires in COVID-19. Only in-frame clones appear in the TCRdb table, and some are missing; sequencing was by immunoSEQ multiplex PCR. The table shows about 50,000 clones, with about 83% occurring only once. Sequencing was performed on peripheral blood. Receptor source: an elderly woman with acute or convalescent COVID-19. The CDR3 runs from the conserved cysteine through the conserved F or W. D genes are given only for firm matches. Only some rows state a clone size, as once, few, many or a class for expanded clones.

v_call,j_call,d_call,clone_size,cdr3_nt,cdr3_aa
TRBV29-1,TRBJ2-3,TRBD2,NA,TGCAGCGTTGAAAAACTAGCGGGACCCGGGGGTACGCAGTATTTT,CSVEKLAGPGGTQYF
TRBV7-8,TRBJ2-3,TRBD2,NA,TGTGCCAGCAGCTATTCGGGACTAGCGGGGGGGACGAGCACAGATACGCAGTATTTT,CASSYSGLAGGTSTDTQYF
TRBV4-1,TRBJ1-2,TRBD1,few,TGCGCCAGCAGCCAATACGGGACAGATTATGGCTACACCTTC,CASSQYGTDYGYTF
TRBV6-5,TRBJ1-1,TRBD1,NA,TGTGCCAGCAAGTTAGGGACAGGGAACACTGAAGCTTTCTTT,CASKLGTGNTEAFF
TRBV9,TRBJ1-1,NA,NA,TGTGCCAGCAGCGTAGGACCTGGAGGGACTGAAGCTTTCTTT,CASSVGPGGTEAFF
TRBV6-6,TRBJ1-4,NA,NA,TGTGCCAGCAGTCCGCGGGGGGGAACTAATGAAAAACTGTTTTTT,CASSPRGGTNEKLFF
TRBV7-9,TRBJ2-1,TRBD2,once,TGTGCCAGCAGCTTCGTCCCGGGACTAGCTCCGAATGAGCAGTTCTTC,CASSFVPGLAPNEQFF
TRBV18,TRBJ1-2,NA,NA,TGTGCCAGCTCACCTGGAGAACGCCAGGGGTTCTTC,CASSPGERQGFF
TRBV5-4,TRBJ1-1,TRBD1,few,TGTGCCAGCAGTCGTTTCCAGGGGGCTAACACTGAAGCTTTCTTT,CASSRFQGANTEAFF
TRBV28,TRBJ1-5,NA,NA,TGTGCCAGCAGTGCGGACAGCTTTAGCAATCAGCCCCAGCATTTT,CASSADSFSNQPQHF
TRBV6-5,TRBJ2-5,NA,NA,TGTGCCAGCAGTTCAAGACACGCTGGTTCAGAGACCCAGTACTTC,CASSSRHAGSETQYF
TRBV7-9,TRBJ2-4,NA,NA,TGTGCCAGCAGCTTACCCGACGGAGGGACCAGGGGGAACATTCAGTACTTC,CASSLPDGGTRGNIQYF
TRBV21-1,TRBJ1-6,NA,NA,TGTGCCAGCAGCAAGGTAAGGACAGGGCTCAATTCACCCCTCCACTTT,CASSKVRTGLNSPLHF
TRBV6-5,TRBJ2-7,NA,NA,TGTGCCAGCAGTAGAGGGGGTTTCGACTACGAGCAGTACTTC,CASSRGGFDYEQYF
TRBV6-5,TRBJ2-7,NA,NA,TGTGCCAGCAGTACTGTCTACGAGCAGTACTTC,CASSTVYEQYF
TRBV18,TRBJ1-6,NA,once,TGTGCCAGCTCACCAGTTGGGCAGGATAATTCACCCCTCCACTTT,CASSPVGQDNSPLHF
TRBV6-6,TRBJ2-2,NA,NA,TGTGCCAGCAGTTACTGGGCAGGGGGGCGCTCCGGGGAGCTGTTTTTT,CASSYWAGGRSGELFF
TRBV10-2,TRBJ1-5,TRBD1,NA,TGCGCCAGCAGTGAGTCAATAGGGGGCATGCAGCCCCAGCATTTT,CASSESIGGMQPQHF
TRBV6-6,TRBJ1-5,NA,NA,TGTGCCAGCAGTTACGCCGGAGTTGGGAGCAATCAGCCCCAGCATTTT,CASSYAGVGSNQPQHF
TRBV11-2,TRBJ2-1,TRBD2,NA,TGTGCCAGCAGCCCGAGCGGGGGTTATGAGCAGTTCTTC,CASSPSGGYEQFF
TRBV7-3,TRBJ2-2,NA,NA,TGTGCCAGCAGCTTAACCGTTACTACCAACACCGGGGAGCTGTTTTTT,CASSLTVTTNTGELFF
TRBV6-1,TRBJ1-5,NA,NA,TGTGCCAGCAGTGAAAATTTGATGGCCCGGGAGCCCCAGCATTTT,CASSENLMAREPQHF
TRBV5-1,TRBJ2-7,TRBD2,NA,TGCGCCAGCAGCCTAACCCCGGGACTAGCGGCCCGCTACGAGCAGTACTTC,CASSLTPGLAARYEQYF
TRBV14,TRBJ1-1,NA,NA,TGTGCCAGCAGCCCCCGTATGAACACTGAAGCTTTCTTT,CASSPRMNTEAFF
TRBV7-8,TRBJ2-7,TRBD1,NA,TGTGCCAGCAGCTTGACAGGGGGCGGATACGAGCAGTACTTC,CASSLTGGGYEQYF
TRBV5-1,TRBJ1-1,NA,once,TGCGCCAGCAGCTTAGCTGGGGGGTCTCCGGACACTGAAGCTTTCTTT,CASSLAGGSPDTEAFF
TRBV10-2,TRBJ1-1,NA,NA,TGCGCCAGCAGTGAAATTTTTGGACAGTTGAACACTGAAGCTTTCTTT,CASSEIFGQLNTEAFF
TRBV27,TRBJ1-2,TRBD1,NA,TGTGCCAGCAGTTCCGGGACAGGGGGTGCTTCGGGTAACTATGGCTACACCTTC,CASSSGTGGASGNYGYTF
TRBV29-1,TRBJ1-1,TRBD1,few,TGCAGCGTTGGACAGGGAGACACTGAAGCTTTCTTT,CSVGQGDTEAFF
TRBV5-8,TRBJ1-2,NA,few,TGTGCTGGACCTCTCTCACAGGTTAACTATGGCTACACCTTC,CAGPLSQVNYGYTF
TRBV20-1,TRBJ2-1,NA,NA,TGCAGTGCTAGGACTGACAATGAGCAGTTCTTC,CSARTDNEQFF
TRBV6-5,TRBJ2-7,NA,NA,TGTGCCAGCAGTTCTATCTACGAGCAGTACTTC,CASSSIYEQYF
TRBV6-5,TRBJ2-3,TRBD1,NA,TGTGCCACCCTACCAAGGACAGGCGGGACAGATACGCAGTATTTT,CATLPRTGGTDTQYF
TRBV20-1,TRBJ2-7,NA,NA,TGCAGTGCTCAAAACTCCTACGAGCAGTACTTC,CSAQNSYEQYF
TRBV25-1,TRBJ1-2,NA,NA,TGTGCCAGCAGCAACCCGGGGACACATGGCTACACCTTC,CASSNPGTHGYTF
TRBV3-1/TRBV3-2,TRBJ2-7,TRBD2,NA,TGTGCCAGCAGCAGCATTGGGGTTTGGACTAGCGGGGGAGCGGAGCAGTACTTC,CASSSIGVWTSGGAEQYF
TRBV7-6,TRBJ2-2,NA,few,TGTGCCAGCAGCCGAGGTTTAATGGAGTTCGGGGAGCTGTTTTTT,CASSRGLMEFGELFF
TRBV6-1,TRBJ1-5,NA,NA,TGTGCCAGCAGTGAATGGGGGGGCCTCCCTCCATATCAGCCCCAGCATTTT,CASSEWGGLPPYQPQHF
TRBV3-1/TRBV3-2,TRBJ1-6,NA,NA,TGTGCCAGCAGCCTTCCTCCGACGGGGGGTTATAATTCACCCCTCCACTTT,CASSLPPTGGYNSPLHF
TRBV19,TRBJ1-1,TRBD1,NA,TGTGCCACACGAGACCGGGGGACAGGAAGAATAATGAACACTGAAGCTTTCTTT,CATRDRGTGRIMNTEAFF
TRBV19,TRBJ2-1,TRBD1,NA,TGTGCCAGTAGTAGGACAGGGGGTCGCAATGAGCAGTTCTTC,CASSRTGGRNEQFF